This note documents a single T cell receptor beta chain sequence. V lost 3 bases and J lost 3, with 8 bases in between. There are 13 residues in the CDR3. CDR1 and CDR2 (germline): MDHEN, SYDVKM. This entry is derived from a study of blood T cell repertoires in COVID-19. Produced via immunoSEQ multiplex PCR; TCRdb's table is partial and in-frame only. The sample includes 60,000 to 75,000 clones, 70% to 90% of them seen just once. Specimen: peripheral blood. The source is a human donor in a cohort sampled during active COVID-19. The chain couples TRBV28 to TRBJ1-2, with TRBD1 as a possible D gene (5 bases). Here the CDR3 reads CASSLGPDYGYTF. The CDR3 DNA is TGTGCCAGCAGTTTGGGGCCCGACTATGGCTACACCTTC.